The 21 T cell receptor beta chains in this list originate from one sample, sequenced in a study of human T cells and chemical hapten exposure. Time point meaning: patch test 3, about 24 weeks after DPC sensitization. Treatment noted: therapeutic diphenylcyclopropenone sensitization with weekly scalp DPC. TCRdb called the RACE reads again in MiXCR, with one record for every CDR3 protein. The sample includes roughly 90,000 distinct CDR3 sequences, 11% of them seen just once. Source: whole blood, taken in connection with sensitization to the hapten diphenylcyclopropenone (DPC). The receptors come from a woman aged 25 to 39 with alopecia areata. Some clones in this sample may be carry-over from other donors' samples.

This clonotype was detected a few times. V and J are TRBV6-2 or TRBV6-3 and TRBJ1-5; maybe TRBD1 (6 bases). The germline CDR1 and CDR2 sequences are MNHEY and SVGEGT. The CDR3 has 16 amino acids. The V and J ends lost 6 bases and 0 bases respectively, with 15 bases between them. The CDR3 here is CASRQTGAYSNQPQHF. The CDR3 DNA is TGTGCCAGCAGACAGACAGGAGCTTATAGCAATCAGCCCCAGCATTTT.

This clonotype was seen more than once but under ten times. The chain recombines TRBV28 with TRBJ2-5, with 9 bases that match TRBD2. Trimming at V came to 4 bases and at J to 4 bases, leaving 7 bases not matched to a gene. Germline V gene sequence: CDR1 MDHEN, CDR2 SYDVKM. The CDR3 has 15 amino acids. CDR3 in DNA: TGTGCCAGCAGTTCTTTAGCGGGAGAGGTAGAGACCCAGTACTTC. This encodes CASSSLAGEVETQYF.

The CDR3 DNA reads TGTGCCAGCAGTTTCTCATTGAACACCGGGGAGCTGTTTTTT. It encodes CASSFSLNTGELFF. The gene calls are TRBV7-2 and TRBJ2-2; D gene ambiguous. Trimming left V 6 bases short and J 1 base short, with 9 bases between. Germline CDR1 and CDR2: SGHTA and FQGNSA. This CDR3 region has 14 residues.

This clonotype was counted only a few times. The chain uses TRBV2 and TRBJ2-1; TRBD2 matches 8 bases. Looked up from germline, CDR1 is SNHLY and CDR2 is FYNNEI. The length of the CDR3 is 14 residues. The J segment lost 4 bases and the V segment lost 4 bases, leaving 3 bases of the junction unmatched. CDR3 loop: CASSASGPYNEQFF. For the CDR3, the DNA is TGTGCCAGCAGTGCTAGCGGGCCTTACAATGAGCAGTTCTTC.

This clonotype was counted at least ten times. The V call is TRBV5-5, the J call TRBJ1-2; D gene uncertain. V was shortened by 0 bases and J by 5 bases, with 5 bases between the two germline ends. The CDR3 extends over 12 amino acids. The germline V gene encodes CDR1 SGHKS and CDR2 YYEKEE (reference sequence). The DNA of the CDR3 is TGTGCCAGCAGCTTGGTGGGGTATGGCTACACCTTC. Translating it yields CASSLVGYGYTF.

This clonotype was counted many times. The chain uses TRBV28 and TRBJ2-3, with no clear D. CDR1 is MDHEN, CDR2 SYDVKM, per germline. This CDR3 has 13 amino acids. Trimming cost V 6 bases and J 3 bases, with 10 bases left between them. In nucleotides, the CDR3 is TGTGCCAGCAGCGGGTGGCAAACAGATACGCAGTATTTT. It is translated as CASSGWQTDTQYF. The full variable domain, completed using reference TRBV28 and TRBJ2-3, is DVKVTQSSRYLVKRTGEKVFLECVQDMDHENMFWYRQDPGLGLRLIYFSYDVKMKEKGDIPEGYSVSREKKERFSLILESASTNQTSMYLCASSGWQTDTQYFGPGTRLTVL.

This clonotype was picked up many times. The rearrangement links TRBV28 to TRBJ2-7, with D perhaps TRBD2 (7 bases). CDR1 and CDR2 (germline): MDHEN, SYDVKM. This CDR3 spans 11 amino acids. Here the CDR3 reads CAAARGGEQYV. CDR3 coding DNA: TGTGCGGCGGCGAGGGGGGGCGAGCAGTACGTC.

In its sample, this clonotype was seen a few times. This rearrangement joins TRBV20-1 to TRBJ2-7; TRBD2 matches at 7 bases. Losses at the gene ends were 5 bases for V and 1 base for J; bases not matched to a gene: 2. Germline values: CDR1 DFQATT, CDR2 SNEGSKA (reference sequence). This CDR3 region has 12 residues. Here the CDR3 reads CSAGGGSYEQYV. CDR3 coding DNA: TGCAGTGCTGGCGGGGGTTCCTACGAGCAGTACGTC.

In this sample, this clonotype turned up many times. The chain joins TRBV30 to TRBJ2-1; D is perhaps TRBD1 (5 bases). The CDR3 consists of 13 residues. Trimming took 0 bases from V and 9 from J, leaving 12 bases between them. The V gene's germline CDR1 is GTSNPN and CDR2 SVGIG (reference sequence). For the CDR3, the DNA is TGTGCCTGGAGTGTAGGCCAGGGTTTTGAGCAGTTCTTC. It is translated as CAWSVGQGFEQFF.

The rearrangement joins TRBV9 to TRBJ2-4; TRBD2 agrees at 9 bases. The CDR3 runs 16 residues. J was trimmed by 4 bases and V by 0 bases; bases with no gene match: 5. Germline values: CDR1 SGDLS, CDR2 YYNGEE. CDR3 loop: CASSVDGLAGKNIQYF. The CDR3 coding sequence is TGTGCCAGCAGCGTAGATGGGCTAGCGGGGAAAAACATTCAGTACTTC.

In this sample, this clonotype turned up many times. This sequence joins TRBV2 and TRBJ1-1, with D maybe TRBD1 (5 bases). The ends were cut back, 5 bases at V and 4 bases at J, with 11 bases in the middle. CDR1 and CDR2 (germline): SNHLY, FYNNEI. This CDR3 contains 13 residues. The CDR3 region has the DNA TGTGCCAGCAGTCAGGGTCCGGGCACTGAAGCTTTCTTT. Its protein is CASSQGPGTEAFF.

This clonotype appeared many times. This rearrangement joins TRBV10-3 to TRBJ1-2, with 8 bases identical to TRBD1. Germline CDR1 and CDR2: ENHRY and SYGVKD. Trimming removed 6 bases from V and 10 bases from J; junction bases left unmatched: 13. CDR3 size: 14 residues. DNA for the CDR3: TGTGCCATCAGCCTATCGGACAGGGCCCTTGACTACACCTTC. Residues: CAISLSDRALDYTF.

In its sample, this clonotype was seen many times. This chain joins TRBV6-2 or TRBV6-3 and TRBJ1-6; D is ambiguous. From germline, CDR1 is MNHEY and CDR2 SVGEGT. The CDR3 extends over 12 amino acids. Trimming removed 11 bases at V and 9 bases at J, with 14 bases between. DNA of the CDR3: TGTGCCGGAAGATACGGTGGTTCACCCCTCCACTTT. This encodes CAGRYGGSPLHF.

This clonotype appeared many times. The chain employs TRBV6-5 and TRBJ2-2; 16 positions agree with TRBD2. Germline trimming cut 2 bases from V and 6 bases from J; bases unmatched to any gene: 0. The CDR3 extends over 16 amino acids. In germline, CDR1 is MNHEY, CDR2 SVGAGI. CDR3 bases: TGTGCCAGCAGTTACGGGACTAGCGGGGGGGCCGGGGAGCTGTTTTTT. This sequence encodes CASSYGTSGGAGELFF.

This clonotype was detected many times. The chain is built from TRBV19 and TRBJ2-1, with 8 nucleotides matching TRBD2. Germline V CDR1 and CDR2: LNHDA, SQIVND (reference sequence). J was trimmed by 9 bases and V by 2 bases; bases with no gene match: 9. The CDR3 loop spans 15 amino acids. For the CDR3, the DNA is TGTGCCAGTAGTATATCGGCGGGGGGCCCGCTTGAGCAGTTCTTC. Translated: CASSISAGGPLEQFF.

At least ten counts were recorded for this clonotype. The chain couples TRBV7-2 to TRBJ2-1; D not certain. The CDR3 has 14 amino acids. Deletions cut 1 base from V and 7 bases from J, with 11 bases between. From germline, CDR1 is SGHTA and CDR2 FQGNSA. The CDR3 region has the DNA TGTGCCAGCAGCTTAGGTTGGGGATATAATGAGCAGTTCTTC. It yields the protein CASSLGWGYNEQFF.

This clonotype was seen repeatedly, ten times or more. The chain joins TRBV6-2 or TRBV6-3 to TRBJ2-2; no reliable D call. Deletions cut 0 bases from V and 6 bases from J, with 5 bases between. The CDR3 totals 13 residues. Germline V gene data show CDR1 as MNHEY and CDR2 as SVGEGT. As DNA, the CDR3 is TGTGCCAGCAGTTACTCGATATCCGGGGAGCTGTTTTTT. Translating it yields CASSYSISGELFF.

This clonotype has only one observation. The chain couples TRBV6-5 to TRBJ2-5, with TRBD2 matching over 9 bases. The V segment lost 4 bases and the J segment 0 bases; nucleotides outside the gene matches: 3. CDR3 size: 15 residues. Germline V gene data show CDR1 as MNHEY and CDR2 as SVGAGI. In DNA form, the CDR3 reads TGTGCCAGCAGTTTAGCGGGGGTGTACCAAGAGACCCAGTACTTC. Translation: CASSLAGVYQETQYF.

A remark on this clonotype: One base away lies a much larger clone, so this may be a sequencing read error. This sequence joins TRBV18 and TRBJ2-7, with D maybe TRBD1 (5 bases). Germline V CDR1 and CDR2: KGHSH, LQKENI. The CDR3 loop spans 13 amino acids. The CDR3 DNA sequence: TGTGCCAGCTCACCCTATCAGGGTCGCGAGCAGCACGTC. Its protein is CASSPYQGREQHV.

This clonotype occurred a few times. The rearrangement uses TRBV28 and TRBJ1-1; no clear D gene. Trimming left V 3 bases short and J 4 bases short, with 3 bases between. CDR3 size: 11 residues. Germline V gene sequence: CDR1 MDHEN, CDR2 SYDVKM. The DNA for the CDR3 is TGTGCCAGCAGTTTTTCCACTGAAGCTTTCTTT. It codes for CASSFSTEAFF.

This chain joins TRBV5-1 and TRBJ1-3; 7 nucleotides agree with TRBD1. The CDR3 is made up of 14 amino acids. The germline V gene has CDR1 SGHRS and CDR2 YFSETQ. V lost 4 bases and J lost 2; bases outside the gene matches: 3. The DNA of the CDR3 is TGCGCCAGCAGCCCCCAGGGGGCTGGAAACACCATATATTTT. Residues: CASSPQGAGNTIYF.